The present entry profiles one T cell receptor (beta chain) with its context. The antigen remains unidentified. A much more abundant neighbour one base away suggests this may be a read error. Patients picked for sequencing had shown CD8+CD57+ cell expansion detected by flow cytometry. Blood came from patients not yet given any therapy. TCR beta VDJ and CDR3 were profiled, and genomic DNA was the template. TCRdb reprocessed the reads via MiXCR and lists one record per CDR3 protein. Of fewer than 250,000 distinct CDR3 sequences detected, more than 40% appear once; the ten largest clones hold about 7.8%. This specimen belongs to a study of CD8+CD57+ T cells in acquired aplastic anemia. General observations from the study: Shared by patients and controls, twenty-nine CD8+ CDR3s were abundant in patients.

This CDR3 has 14 amino acids. Looked up from germline, CDR1 is SGHRS and CDR2 is YFSETQ. V lost 6 bases and J lost 5, with 18 bases in between. V usage is TRBV5-1 and J usage is TRBJ2-7; D remains unclear. Sequenced input: sorted CD4+, CD8+, or CD8+CD57+ T cells (not recorded which) from PBMCs. The clonotype originates from a human donor with aplastic anemia. CDR3 residues: CASTTLGRKDEQYF. As DNA, the CDR3 is TGCGCCAGCACAACTCTTGGACGGAAGGACGAGCAGTACTTC.